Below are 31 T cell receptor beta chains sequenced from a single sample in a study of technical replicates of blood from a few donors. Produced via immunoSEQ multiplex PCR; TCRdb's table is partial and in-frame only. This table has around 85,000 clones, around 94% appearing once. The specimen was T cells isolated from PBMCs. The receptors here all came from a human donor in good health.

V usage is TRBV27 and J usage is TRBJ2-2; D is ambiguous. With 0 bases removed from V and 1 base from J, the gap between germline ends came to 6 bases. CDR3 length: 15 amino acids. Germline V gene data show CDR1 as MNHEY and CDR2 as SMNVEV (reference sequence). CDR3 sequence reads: CASSLSRLNTGELFF. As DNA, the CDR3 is TGTGCCAGCAGTTTATCACGGTTGAACACCGGGGAGCTGTTTTTT.

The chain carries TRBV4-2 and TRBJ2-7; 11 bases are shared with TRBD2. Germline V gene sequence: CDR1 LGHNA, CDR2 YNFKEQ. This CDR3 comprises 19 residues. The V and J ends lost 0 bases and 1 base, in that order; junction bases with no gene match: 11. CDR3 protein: CASSQEWGGLAGGSYEQYF. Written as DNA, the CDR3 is TGTGCCAGCAGCCAAGAGTGGGGGGGGCTAGCGGGAGGATCCTACGAGCAGTACTTC.

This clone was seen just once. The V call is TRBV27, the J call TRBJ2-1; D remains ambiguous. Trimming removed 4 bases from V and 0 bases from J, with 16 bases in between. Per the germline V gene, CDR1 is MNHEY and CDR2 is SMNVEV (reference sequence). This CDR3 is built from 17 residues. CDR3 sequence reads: CASSSALDGGSYNEQFF. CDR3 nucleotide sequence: TGTGCCAGCAGTTCCGCCTTAGACGGCGGCTCCTACAATGAGCAGTTCTTC.

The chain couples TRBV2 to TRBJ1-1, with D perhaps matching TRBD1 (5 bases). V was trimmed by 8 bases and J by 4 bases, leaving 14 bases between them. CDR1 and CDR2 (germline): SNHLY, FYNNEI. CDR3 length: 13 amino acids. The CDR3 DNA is TGTGCCAGCCGTGGCAGGGTTCCCACTGAAGCTTTCTTT. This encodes CASRGRVPTEAFF.

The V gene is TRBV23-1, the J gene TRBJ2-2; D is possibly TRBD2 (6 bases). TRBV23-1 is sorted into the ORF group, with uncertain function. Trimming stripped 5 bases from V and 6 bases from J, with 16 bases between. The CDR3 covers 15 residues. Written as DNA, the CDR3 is TGCGCCAGCAGTAGGATAGGGGAGGAGGCCGGGGAGCTGTTTTTT. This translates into CASSRIGEEAGELFF.

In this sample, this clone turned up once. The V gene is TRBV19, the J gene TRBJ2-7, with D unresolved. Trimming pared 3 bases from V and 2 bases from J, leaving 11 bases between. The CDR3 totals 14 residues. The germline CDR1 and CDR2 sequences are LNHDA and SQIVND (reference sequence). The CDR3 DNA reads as TGTGCCAGTAGTATTGCCGCGTCTCCCTACGAGCAGTACTTC. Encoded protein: CASSIAASPYEQYF.

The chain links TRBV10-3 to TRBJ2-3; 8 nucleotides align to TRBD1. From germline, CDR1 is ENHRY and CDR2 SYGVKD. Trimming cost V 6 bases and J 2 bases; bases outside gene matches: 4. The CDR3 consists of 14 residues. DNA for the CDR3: TGTGCCATCAGGACAGGGGTTTCCACAGATACGCAGTATTTT. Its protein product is CAIRTGVSTDTQYF.

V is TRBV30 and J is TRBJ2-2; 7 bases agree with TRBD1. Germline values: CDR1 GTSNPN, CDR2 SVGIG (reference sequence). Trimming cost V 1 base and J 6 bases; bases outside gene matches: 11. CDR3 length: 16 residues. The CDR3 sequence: CAWSGLTGSRAGELFF. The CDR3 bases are TGTGCCTGGAGTGGGTTGACAGGGTCGAGGGCCGGGGAGCTGTTTTTT.

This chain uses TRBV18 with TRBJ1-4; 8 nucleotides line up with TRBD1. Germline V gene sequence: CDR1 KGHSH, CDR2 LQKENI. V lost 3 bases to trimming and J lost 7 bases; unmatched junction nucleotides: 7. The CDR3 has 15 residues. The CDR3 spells CASSPRTGRVEKLFF. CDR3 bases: TGTGCCAGCTCACCGAGGACAGGGCGGGTTGAAAAACTGTTTTTT.

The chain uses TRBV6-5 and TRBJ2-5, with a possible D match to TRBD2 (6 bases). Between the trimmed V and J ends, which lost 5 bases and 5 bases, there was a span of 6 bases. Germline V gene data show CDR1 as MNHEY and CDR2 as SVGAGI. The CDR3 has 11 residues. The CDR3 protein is CASSRGETQYF. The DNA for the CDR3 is TGTGCCAGCAGTCGGGGGGAGACCCAGTACTTC.

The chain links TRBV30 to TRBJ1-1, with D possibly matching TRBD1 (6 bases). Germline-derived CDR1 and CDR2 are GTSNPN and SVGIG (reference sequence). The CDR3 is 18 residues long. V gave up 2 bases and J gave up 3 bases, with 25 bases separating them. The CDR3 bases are TGTGCCTGGAGTCCCGCCCGCGGACAGCGACTGGGGTACACTGAAGCTTTCTTT. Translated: CAWSPARGQRLGYTEAFF.

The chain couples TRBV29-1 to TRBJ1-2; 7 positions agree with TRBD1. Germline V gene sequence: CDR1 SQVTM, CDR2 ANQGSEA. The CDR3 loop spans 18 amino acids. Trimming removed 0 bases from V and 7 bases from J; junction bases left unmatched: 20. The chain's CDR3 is CSVEDWVEGGSFLGGYTF. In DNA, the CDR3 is TGCAGCGTTGAAGATTGGGTCGAAGGGGGCAGCTTCCTGGGTGGCTACACCTTC.

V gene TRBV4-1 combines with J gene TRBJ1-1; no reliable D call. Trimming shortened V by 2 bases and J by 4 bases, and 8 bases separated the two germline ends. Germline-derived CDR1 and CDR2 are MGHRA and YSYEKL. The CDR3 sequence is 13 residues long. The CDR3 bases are TGCGCCAGCAGCCAATACGCCGGCACTGAAGCTTTCTTT. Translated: CASSQYAGTEAFF.

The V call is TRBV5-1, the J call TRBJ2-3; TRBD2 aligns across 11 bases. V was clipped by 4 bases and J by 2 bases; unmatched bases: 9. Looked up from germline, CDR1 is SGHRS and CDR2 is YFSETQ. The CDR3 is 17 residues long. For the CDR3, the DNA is TGCGCCAGCAGCCATGGGACTAGCGGAAAATACACAGATACGCAGTATTTT. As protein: CASSHGTSGKYTDTQYF.

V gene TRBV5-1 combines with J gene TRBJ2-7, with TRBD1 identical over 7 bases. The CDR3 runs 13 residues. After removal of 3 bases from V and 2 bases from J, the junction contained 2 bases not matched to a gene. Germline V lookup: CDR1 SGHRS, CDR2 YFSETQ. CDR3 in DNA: TGCGCCAGCAGCTGGGACAGTGCCTACGAGCAGTACTTC. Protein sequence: CASSWDSAYEQYF.

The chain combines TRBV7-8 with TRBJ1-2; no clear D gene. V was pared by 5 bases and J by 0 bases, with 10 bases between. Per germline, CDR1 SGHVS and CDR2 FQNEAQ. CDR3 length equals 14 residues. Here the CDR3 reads CASSTHEANYGYTF. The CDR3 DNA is TGTGCCAGCAGCACACACGAAGCTAACTATGGCTACACCTTC.

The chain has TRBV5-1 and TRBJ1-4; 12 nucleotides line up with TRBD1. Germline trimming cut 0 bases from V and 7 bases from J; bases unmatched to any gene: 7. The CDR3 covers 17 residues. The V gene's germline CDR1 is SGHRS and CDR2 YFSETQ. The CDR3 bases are TGCGCCAGCAGCTTGGTTGGGACAGGGGGCTCGGCTGAAAAACTGTTTTTT. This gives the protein CASSLVGTGGSAEKLFF.

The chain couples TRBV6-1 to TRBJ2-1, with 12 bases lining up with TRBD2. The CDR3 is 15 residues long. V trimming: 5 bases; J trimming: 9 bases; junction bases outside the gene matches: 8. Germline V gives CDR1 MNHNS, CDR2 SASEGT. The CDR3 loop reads CASSRTSGTGGEQFF. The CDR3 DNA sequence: TGTGCCAGCAGTCGGACTAGCGGGACGGGTGGTGAGCAGTTCTTC.

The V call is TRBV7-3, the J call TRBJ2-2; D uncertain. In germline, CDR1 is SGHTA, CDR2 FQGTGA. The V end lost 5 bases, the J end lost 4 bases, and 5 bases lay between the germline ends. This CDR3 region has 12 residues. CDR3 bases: TGTGCCAGCAGCCCCCGCACCGGGGAGCTGTTTTTT. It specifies CASSPRTGELFF.

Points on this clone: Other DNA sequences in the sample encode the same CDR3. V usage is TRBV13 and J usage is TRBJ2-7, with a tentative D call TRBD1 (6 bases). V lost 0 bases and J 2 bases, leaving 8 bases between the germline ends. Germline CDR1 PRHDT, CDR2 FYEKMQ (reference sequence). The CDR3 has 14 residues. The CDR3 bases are TGTGCCAGCAGCTTAGGAGCAGGGGCCTACGAGCAGTACTTC. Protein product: CASSLGAGAYEQYF.

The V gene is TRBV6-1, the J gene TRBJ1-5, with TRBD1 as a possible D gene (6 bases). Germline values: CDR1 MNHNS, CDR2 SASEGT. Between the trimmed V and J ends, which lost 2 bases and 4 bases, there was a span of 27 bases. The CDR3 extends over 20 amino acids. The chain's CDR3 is CASSELQSLGIRDINQPQHF. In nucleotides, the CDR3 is TGTGCCAGCAGTGAACTTCAGAGCTTAGGAATCCGGGACATAAATCAGCCCCAGCATTTT.

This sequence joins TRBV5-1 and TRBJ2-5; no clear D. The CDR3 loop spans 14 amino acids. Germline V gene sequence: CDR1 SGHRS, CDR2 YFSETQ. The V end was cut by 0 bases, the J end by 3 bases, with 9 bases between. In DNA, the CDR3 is TGCGCCAGCAGCTTGGCCCTCTTAAAAGAGACCCAGTACTTC. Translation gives CASSLALLKETQYF.

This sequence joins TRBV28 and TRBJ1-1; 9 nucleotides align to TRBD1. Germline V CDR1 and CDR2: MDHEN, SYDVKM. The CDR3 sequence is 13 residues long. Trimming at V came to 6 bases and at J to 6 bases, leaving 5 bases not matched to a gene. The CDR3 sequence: CASRGTGYAEAFF. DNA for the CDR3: TGTGCCAGCAGGGGGACAGGGTACGCTGAAGCTTTCTTT.

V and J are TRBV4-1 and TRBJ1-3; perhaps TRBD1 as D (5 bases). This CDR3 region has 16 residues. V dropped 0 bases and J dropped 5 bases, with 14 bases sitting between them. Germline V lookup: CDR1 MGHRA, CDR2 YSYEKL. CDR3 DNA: TGCGCCAGCAGCCAAGAGTGGCAGGGAAGGCGAAACACCATATATTTT. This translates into CASSQEWQGRRNTIYF.

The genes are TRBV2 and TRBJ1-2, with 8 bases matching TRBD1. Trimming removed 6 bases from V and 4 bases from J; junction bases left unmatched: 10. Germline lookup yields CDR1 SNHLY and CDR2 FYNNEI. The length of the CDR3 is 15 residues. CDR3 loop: CASRVQGELGYGYTF. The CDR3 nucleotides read TGTGCCAGCAGGGTACAGGGGGAGTTGGGCTATGGCTACACCTTC.

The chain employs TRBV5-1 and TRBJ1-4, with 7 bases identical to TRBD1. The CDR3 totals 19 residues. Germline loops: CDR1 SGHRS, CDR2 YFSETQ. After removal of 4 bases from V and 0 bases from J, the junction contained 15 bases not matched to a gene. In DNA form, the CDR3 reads TGCGCCAGCAGCCTACGAGGACAGGTCGACCATGCAACTAATGAAAAACTGTTTTTT. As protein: CASSLRGQVDHATNEKLFF.

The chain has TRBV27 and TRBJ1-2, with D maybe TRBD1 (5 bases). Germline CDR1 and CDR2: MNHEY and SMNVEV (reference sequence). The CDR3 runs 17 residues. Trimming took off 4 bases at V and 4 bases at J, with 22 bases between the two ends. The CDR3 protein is CASSSTDQGYGLYGYTF. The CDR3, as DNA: TGTGCCAGCAGTTCCACTGATCAGGGCTACGGTCTCTATGGCTACACCTTC.

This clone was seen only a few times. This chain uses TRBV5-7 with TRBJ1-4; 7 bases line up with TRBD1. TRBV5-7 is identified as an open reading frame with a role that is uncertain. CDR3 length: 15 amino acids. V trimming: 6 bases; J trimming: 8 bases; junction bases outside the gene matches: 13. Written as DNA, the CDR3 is TGTGCCAGCAACCTGTCGGACAGGCTTGGGGAAAAACTGTTTTTT. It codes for CASNLSDRLGEKLFF.

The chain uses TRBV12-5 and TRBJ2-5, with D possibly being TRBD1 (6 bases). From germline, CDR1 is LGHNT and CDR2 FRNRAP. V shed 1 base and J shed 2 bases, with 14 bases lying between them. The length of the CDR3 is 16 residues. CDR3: CASGLARQDQQETQYF. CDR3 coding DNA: TGTGCTAGTGGTTTGGCCAGACAGGACCAACAAGAGACCCAGTACTTC.

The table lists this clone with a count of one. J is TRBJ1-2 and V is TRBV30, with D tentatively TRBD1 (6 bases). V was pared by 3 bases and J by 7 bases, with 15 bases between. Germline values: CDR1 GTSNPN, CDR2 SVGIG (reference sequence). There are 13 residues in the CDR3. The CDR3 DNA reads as TGTGCCTGGAGCAAACAGGGTCTGAGTGGCTACACCTTC. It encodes CAWSKQGLSGYTF.

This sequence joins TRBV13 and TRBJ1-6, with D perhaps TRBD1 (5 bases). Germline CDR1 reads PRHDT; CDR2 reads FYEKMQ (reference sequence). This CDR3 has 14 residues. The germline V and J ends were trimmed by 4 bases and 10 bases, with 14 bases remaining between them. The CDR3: CASSSLQGESPLHF. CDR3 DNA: TGTGCCAGCAGCTCGTTGCAGGGTGAGTCACCCCTCCACTTT.